This T cell receptor beta chain was captured in a study of tumor-infiltrating lymphocytes in primary liver carcinoma. Study-wide context: Resection treated the patients' primary liver carcinoma. Spanning 4.2 to 10 cm, the tumors were T1-T3 N0M0. Study-level findings and limits: Bulk unsorted material prevented CD4+ and CD8+ repertoire comparison.

Comments on this clonotype: Antigen: not known.

Out of unsorted whole blood came the blood RNA, and germline DNA was extracted as well. Infection with HBV was chronic in patients; they were treatment-naive. Making TCR beta cDNA involved around 500 ng total RNA and a constant-region primer. Three rounds of nested multiplex PCR with slightly modified ARM-PCR produced TCR beta libraries. TRBV1-TRBV30 forward primers paired with a C-beta reverse primer were used in the first two PCR rounds, which ran roughly 9 cycles each. From the multiplex PCR reads, TCRdb called clonotypes with MiXCR, one entry per CDR3 protein. In the table there are hundreds of thousands of distinct CDR3 sequences, 58% of which are singletons. This CDR3 comprises 16 residues. With V trimmed by 5 bases and J by 1 base, 9 bases remained unmatched.

The chain uses TRBV12-3 or TRBV12-4 and TRBJ2-3; the match to TRBD2 covers 7 bases. The sample comprised peripheral blood. This TCR derives from a woman aged 30 to 39 with primary liver carcinoma and hepatitis B virus infection. CDR3 amino acids: CASSRRGTNGTDTQYF. As DNA, the CDR3 is TGTGCCAGCAGTCGACGCGGGACTAACGGCACAGATACGCAGTATTTT.